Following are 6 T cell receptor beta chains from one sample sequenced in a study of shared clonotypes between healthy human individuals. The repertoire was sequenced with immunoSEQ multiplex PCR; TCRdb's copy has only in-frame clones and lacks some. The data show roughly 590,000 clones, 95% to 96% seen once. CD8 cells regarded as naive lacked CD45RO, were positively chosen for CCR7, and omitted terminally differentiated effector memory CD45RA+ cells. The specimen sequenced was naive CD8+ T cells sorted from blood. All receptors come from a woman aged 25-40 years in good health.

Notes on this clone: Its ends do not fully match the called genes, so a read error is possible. The CDR3 region is CASSLAGQGSGF. In DNA form, the CDR3 reads TGTGCCAGCAGCTTAGCGGGACAGGGTAGTGGTTTC. The chain is built from TRBV11-2 and TRBJ2-7; TRBD1 aligns across 9 bases. The CDR3 is made up of 12 amino acids. The germline CDR1 and CDR2 sequences are SGHAT and FQNNGV. Supplemented by reference TRBV11-2 and TRBJ2-7, the full variable domain reads EAGVAQSPRYKIIEKRQSVAFWCNPISGHATLYWYQQILGQGPKLLIQFQNNGVVDDSQLPKDRFSAERLKGVDSTLKIQPAKLEDSAVYLCASSLAGQGSGFGPGTRLTVT.

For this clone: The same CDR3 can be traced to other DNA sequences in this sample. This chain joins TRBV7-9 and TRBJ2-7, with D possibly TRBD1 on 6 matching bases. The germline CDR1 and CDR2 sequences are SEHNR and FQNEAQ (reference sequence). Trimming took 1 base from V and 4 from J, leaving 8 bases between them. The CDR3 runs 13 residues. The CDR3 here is CASSLDGTYEQYF. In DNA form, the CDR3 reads TGTGCCAGCAGCTTAGATGGGACATACGAGCAGTACTTC.

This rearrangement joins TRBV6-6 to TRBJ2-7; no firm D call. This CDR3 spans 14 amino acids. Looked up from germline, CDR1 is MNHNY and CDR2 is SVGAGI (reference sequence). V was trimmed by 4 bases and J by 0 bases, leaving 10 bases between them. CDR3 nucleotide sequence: TGTGCCAGCAGTTCCAGGCGAAGCTCCTACGAGCAGTACTTC. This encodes CASSSRRSSYEQYF.

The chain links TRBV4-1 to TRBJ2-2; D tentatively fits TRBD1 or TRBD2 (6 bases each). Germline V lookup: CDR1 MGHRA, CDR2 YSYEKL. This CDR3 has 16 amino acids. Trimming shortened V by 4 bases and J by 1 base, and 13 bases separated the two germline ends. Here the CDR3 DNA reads TGCGCCAGCAGCCCTTGGGGGGCGCAGAACACCGGGGAGCTGTTTTTT. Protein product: CASSPWGAQNTGELFF.

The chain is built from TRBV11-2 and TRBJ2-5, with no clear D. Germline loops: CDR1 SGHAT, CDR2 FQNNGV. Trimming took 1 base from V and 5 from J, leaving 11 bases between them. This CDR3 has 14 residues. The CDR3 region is CASSLGPWTETQYF. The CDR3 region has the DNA TGTGCCAGCAGCTTAGGACCGTGGACGGAGACCCAGTACTTC.

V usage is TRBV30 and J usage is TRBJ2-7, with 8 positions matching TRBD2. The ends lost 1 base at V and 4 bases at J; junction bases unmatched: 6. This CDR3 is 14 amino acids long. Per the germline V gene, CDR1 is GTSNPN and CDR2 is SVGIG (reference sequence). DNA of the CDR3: TGTGCCTGGAGTGAGCGGGAGTTAGTTTACGAGCAGTACTTC. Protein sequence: CAWSERELVYEQYF.